This T cell receptor beta chain was documented in a study of beta chain features in type 1 diabetes. Regarding the study as a whole: These data did not resolve whether HLA type affects TCRB rearrangement. Moderate yet significant TCRB CDR3 shortening was seen in Type 1 diabetes patients in all four CD4+ subsets. For patients, the naive, central memory and Treg TCRB repertoires appeared more alike than for healthy donors.

About this clone: As yet, its antigen is unknown.

Sorting gave populations that all exceeded 98% purity. The CDR3 covers 13 residues. CDR1 and CDR2 (germline): SGHTA, FQGNSA. Between the trimmed V and J ends, which lost 10 bases and 5 bases, there was a span of 17 bases. Investigators reverse transcribed all isolated RNA, so they sequenced expressed TCRB transcripts. Mean read depth for naive, central memory and regulatory T cell samples was 3.5 million or so reads. Only in-frame clones appear in the TCRdb table, and some are missing; sequencing was by immunoSEQ multiplex PCR. Of 150,000 or so clones listed, roughly 60% are singletons. The origin of this receptor is a man in his thirties or forties with type 1 diabetes. Sequenced sample: naive CD4+ T cells from blood. This sequence joins TRBV7-2 and TRBJ2-5; D may match TRBD1 or TRBD2 (5 bases each). DNA of the CDR3: TGTGCCAACACCGGGCCGGGACGGGAGACCCAGTACTTC. Translating it yields CANTGPGRETQYF.